These T cell receptor beta chains were read from a single sample in a study of CD8 T cells in Susac syndrome. Each CDR3 protein gets one entry after TCRdb re-called the immunoSEQ multiplex PCR reads with MiXCR. Of around 81,000 distinct CDR3 sequences in the sample, approximately 95% are singletons; the top ten hold approximately 0.94%. Sequenced input: CD8+ T cells from PBMCs. The receptors come from a human donor with Susac syndrome. Each CDR3 is given with its conserved first and last residue. D genes are given only for firm matches. Clone size appears in some rows only: once, few, many, or a class for an expanded clone.

j_call clone_size v_call d_call cdr3_aa cdr3_nt
TRBJ2-5 . TRBV12-3/TRBV12-4 . CASSLLGVRETQYF TGTGCCAGCAGTCTCCTCGGGGTAAGGGAGACCCAGTACTTC
TRBJ1-2 . TRBV14 . CASSPRDAGFDYGYTF TGTGCCAGCAGCCCCCGAGATGCGGGGTTCGACTATGGCTACACCTTC
TRBJ2-5 . TRBV10-3 TRBD2 CAISDEGLEETQYF TGTGCCATCAGTGACGAAGGACTAGAAGAGACCCAGTACTTC
TRBJ2-7 . TRBV27 TRBD2 CASSLQGLAGGPLYEQYF TGTGCCAGCAGTCTCCAGGGACTAGCGGGAGGGCCCCTCTACGAGCAGTACTTC
TRBJ2-7 . TRBV6-5 . CASSDIGAWILEQYF TGTGCCAGCAGTGACATAGGGGCATGGATCCTCGAGCAGTACTTC
TRBJ2-1 once TRBV27 . CASKKPGNPQFF TGTGCCAGCAAAAAGCCAGGAAACCCGCAGTTCTTC
TRBJ1-1 once TRBV5-6 . CASSLGGPGTENHEAFF TGTGCCAGCAGCTTGGGGGGACCCGGGACGGAAAACCATGAAGCTTTCTTT
TRBJ2-1 . TRBV20-1 TRBD1 CSARDRSLTRTNGEQFF TGCAGTGCTAGGGACAGGAGCCTAACGCGAACCAATGGTGAGCAGTTCTTC
TRBJ1-2 . TRBV12-3/TRBV12-4 . CASSPTVSYGYTF TGTGCCAGCAGTCCCACAGTTAGCTATGGCTACACCTTC
TRBJ2-7 . TRBV10-3 . CAIAPSGTSYEQYF TGTGCCATTGCCCCTTCTGGCACGTCCTACGAGCAGTACTTC
TRBJ1-6 . TRBV15 TRBD1 CATSRETGDNSPLHF TGTGCCACCAGCAGAGAGACAGGGGATAATTCACCCCTCCACTTT
TRBJ2-2 . TRBV12-3/TRBV12-4 . CASSPLGAGNTGELFF TGTGCCAGCAGCCCCCTCGGGGCGGGGAACACCGGGGAGCTGTTTTTT
TRBJ2-1 . TRBV5-4 . CASSYPLGDEQFF TGTGCCAGCAGCTATCCCTTGGGCGATGAGCAGTTCTTC
TRBJ1-3 . TRBV12-3/TRBV12-4 TRBD1 CASSPRTGGSGNTIYF TGTGCCAGCAGTCCGAGAACAGGGGGCTCTGGAAACACCATATATTTT
TRBJ2-2 . TRBV5-1 . CASSPETGANTGELFF TGCGCCAGCAGTCCTGAGACAGGCGCGAACACCGGGGAGCTGTTTTTT
TRBJ1-4 . TRBV30 TRBD1 CAWSAKQGLLNEKLFF TGTGCCTGGAGTGCGAAACAGGGGCTACTTAATGAAAAACTGTTTTTT
TRBJ2-1 . TRBV29-1 . CSVDPYLGGQRNEQFF TGCAGCGTTGATCCTTACTTGGGGGGCCAGCGGAATGAGCAGTTCTTC
TRBJ2-2 . TRBV20-1 TRBD1 CSAKKTGTDTGELFF TGCAGTGCTAAAAAGACAGGGACAGACACCGGGGAGCTGTTTTTT
TRBJ2-5 few TRBV3-1 TRBD2 CASSQEGSGGAETQYF TGTGCCAGCAGCCAAGAAGGTAGCGGGGGGGCGGAGACCCAGTACTTC
TRBJ2-7 . TRBV19 . CASSPGVASYEQYF TGTGCCAGTAGCCCAGGGGTCGCCTCCTACGAGCAGTACTTC
TRBJ1-5 once TRBV7-9 . CASSPKGQPQHF TGTGCCAGCAGCCCCAAAGGTCAGCCCCAGCATTTT
TRBJ2-1 . TRBV27 TRBD1 CASPRTGSGRFLFF TGTGCCAGCCCAAGGACAGGGTCAGGTAGATTTCTGTTCTTC
TRBJ2-1 . TRBV27 TRBD2 CASTDGIAGGSWEQFF TGTGCCAGCACCGATGGGATAGCGGGGGGGTCCTGGGAGCAGTTCTTC
TRBJ2-1 . TRBV29-1 TRBD2 CSVERGLDNYNEQFF TGCAGCGTTGAACGGGGACTAGATAACTACAATGAGCAGTTCTTC
TRBJ2-7 . TRBV15 TRBD1 CATSADRSITYEQYF TGTGCCACCAGCGCGGACAGGTCTATTACCTACGAGCAGTACTTC
TRBJ2-1 . TRBV20-1 TRBD2 CSARDISGRVNEQFF TGCAGTGCTAGAGACATTAGCGGGAGGGTGAATGAGCAGTTCTTC
TRBJ1-3 once TRBV13 TRBD1 CASSSFETGTGNTIYF TGTGCCAGCAGCTCCTTCGAGACAGGGACCGGAAACACCATATATTTT
TRBJ2-7 . TRBV2 . CASTEWAGSSVYEQYF TGTGCCAGCACCGAATGGGCCGGATCTTCGGTTTACGAGCAGTACTTC
TRBJ2-7 once TRBV27 TRBD1 CASRPGTGGGEQYF TGTGCCAGCCGCCCCGGGACAGGGGGCGGCGAGCAGTACTTC
TRBJ2-1 . TRBV30 TRBD2 CAWRGGYEQFF TGTGCCTGGAGGGGAGGGTATGAGCAGTTCTTC
TRBJ2-1 . TRBV15 TRBD1 CATGAGTGSYNEQFF TGTGCCACAGGTGCCGGGACAGGCTCCTACAATGAGCAGTTCTTC
TRBJ2-5 once TRBV7-9 TRBD2 CASSLVPATSGPEETQYF TGTGCCAGCAGCTTAGTACCGGCGACTAGCGGACCCGAAGAGACCCAGTACTTC
TRBJ2-1 . TRBV3-1 TRBD2 CASKGSGRVRNEQFF TGTGCCAGCAAGGGCAGCGGGAGGGTCCGGAATGAGCAGTTCTTC